This T cell receptor beta chain was recovered during a study of CD8 T cells in ankylosing spondylitis. About this clonotype: Its antigen is currently unknown.

Quantitative 5'-RACE with molecular barcodes produced the TCR beta libraries. TCRdb called the 5' RACE reads again in MiXCR, with one record for every CDR3 protein. The top ten clones hold under 40% of a sample with around 250,000 distinct CDR3 sequences, about a sixth of them seen once. Regarding the study as a whole: Blood of patients with ankylosing spondylitis appeared to be characterized by a TCR beta motif of several highly homologous variants. As reported, disease-linked clones showed significant enrichment in matched ankylosing spondylitis synovial fluid. Past studies reported some motif variants in reactive arthritis synovial fluid and blood.

The sequence derives from a male donor with ankylosing spondylitis or in good health (not recorded which). Sequenced: blood, either unsorted or a sorted T cell fraction (not recorded which).

The CDR3, as DNA: TGCGCCAGCAGTCAACCGCTTACAGTCGGGGGGCTGGATTCACCCCTCCACTTT. The encoded protein is CASSQPLTVGGLDSPLHF. The V and J genes are TRBV23-1 and TRBJ1-6, with D perhaps matching TRBD1 (6 bases). TRBV23-1 is placed among ORFs of uncertain function. This CDR3 is built from 18 residues. Trimming took off 2 bases at V and 8 bases at J, with 22 bases between the two ends.